Below, 12 T cell receptor beta chains from the same sample are listed, as sequenced in a study of glioma-infiltrating T cells after dendritic cell vaccination. Time point defined: after dendritic cell vaccination, including at tumor progression/relapse. TCRdb's copy holds only in-frame clones and misses some; the assay was immunoSEQ multiplex PCR. The sample shows 65,000 or so clones, approximately 86% of them seen only once. Sample: blood, taken after dendritic cell vaccination. These receptors all stem from a human donor with glioblastoma.

The genes are TRBV2 and TRBJ2-7; no firm D call. The CDR3 is 14 residues long. CDR1 and CDR2 from the germline V gene are SNHLY and FYNNEI. V was shortened by 3 bases and J by 0 bases, with 9 bases between the two germline ends. CDR3 protein: CASSDLRFSYEQYF. Here the CDR3 DNA reads TGTGCCAGCAGTGACTTGAGGTTCTCCTACGAGCAGTACTTC.

The rearrangement uses TRBV4-1 and TRBJ1-4; D is unresolved. The germline V and J ends were trimmed by 4 bases and 8 bases, with 14 bases remaining between them. The germline CDR1 and CDR2 sequences are MGHRA and YSYEKL. The CDR3 contains 14 residues. The CDR3 is CASSPLGRREKLFF. CDR3 DNA: TGCGCCAGCAGCCCCCTAGGGCGGAGGGAAAAACTGTTTTTT.

DNA for the CDR3: TGCGCCAGCAGCTTGACCTCCGGAGCGGGAGGAGGGGGCGGGGAGCTGTTTTTT. Its translation is CASSLTSGAGGGGGELFF. The chain employs TRBV5-1 and TRBJ2-2; 9 bases are a match to TRBD2. Germline V gene sequence: CDR1 SGHRS, CDR2 YFSETQ. CDR3 size: 18 residues. After removal of 1 base from V and 7 bases from J, the junction contained 14 bases not matched to a gene.

The CDR3 nucleotides read TGTGCCAGCAGTGTAGGGGGCAAGGGAATGGGCACAGATACGCAGTATTTT. Its protein product is CASSVGGKGMGTDTQYF. This sequence joins TRBV25-1 and TRBJ2-3; 7 nucleotides align to TRBD1. Trimming removed 4 bases from V and 1 base from J; junction bases left unmatched: 11. Germline V lookup: CDR1 MGHDK, CDR2 SYGVNS. CDR3 length equals 17 residues.

CDR3 DNA sequence: TGTGCCAGCAGTGCCTCGGGACTAGCGGGGTCAGAGACCCAGTACTTC. Amino acids: CASSASGLAGSETQYF. V usage is TRBV6-1 and J usage is TRBJ2-5; 13 bases fit TRBD2. The CDR3 contains 16 residues. Germline loops: CDR1 MNHNS, CDR2 SASEGT. Trimming removed 4 bases from V and 4 bases from J; junction bases left unmatched: 6.

V gene TRBV19 combines with J gene TRBJ1-3; D possibly corresponds to TRBD1 (5 bases). This CDR3 has 14 residues. Between the trimmed V and J ends, which lost 6 bases and 0 bases, there was a span of 9 bases. Germline V lookup: CDR1 LNHDA, CDR2 SQIVND (reference sequence). The CDR3 DNA reads as TGTGCCAGTAGGTTACAGGCCTCTGGAAACACCATATATTTT. This encodes CASRLQASGNTIYF.

The rearrangement uses TRBV7-3 and TRBJ1-2; the D is unclear. The CDR3 runs 15 residues. The V and J ends lost 5 bases and 7 bases respectively, with 20 bases between them. In germline, CDR1 is SGHTA, CDR2 FQGTGA. DNA for the CDR3: TGTGCCAGCAGCCAACGGGGTCCATTTCCCAGTGGCTACACCTTC. Translated: CASSQRGPFPSGYTF.

The rearrangement joins TRBV11-3 to TRBJ2-1; 8 bases agree with TRBD2. The V segment lost 4 bases and the J segment 2 bases; nucleotides outside the gene matches: 4. This CDR3 is built from 15 residues. Germline V gene sequence: CDR1 SGHNT, CDR2 YENEEA. CDR3 coding DNA: TGTGCCAGCAGCTCAGATAGCGGGACCTACAATGAGCAGTTCTTC. It is translated as CASSSDSGTYNEQFF.

The chain has TRBV7-9 and TRBJ1-1; 10 nucleotides align to TRBD1. V lost 1 base to trimming and J lost 4 bases; unmatched junction nucleotides: 6. Looked up from germline, CDR1 is SEHNR and CDR2 is FQNEAQ (reference sequence). The CDR3 spans 16 residues. DNA of the CDR3: TGTGCCAGCAGCTTAGGCGGGACAGGGGTTGGCACTGAAGCTTTCTTT. Translated, it gives CASSLGGTGVGTEAFF. Filled out from reference TRBV7-9 and TRBJ1-1, the complete variable domain reads DTGVSQNPRHKITKRGQNVTFRCDPISEHNRLYWYRQTLGQGPEFLTYFQNEAQLEKSRLLSDRFSAERPKGSFSTLEIQRTEQGDSAMYLCASSLGGTGVGTEAFFGQGTRLTVV.

The chain links TRBV5-1 to TRBJ2-7; 9 bases map to TRBD1. V gave up 0 bases and J gave up 6 bases; unmatched junction bases: 10. This CDR3 is built from 16 residues. The germline V gene has CDR1 SGHRS and CDR2 YFSETQ. This CDR3 is CASSLVWGGTGSEQYF. CDR3 nucleotides: TGCGCCAGCAGCTTGGTCTGGGGGGGGACAGGGAGCGAGCAGTACTTC.

The chain uses TRBV7-9 and TRBJ2-7; D perhaps matches TRBD2 (5 bases). This CDR3 is built from 16 residues. The germline V and J ends were trimmed by 0 bases and 1 base, with 13 bases remaining between them. Germline CDR1 reads SEHNR; CDR2 reads FQNEAQ (reference sequence). DNA of the CDR3: TGTGCCAGCAGCTTAGCTGGGAGAGTTATATCCTACGAGCAGTACTTC. This encodes CASSLAGRVISYEQYF.

The rearrangement joins TRBV6-5 to TRBJ1-5, with D possibly being TRBD1 (5 bases). With 2 bases removed from V and 4 bases from J, the gap between germline ends came to 12 bases. Looked up from germline, CDR1 is MNHEY and CDR2 is SVGAGI. CDR3 size: 15 residues. The CDR3 coding sequence is TGTGCCAGCAGTTACGCGCTGTCAGGGAATCAGCCCCAGCATTTT. Residues: CASSYALSGNQPQHF.